A selection of T cell receptor beta chains follows, all from one sample in a study of shared clonotypes between healthy human individuals. Method: immunoSEQ multiplex PCR; TCRdb's copy keeps in-frame clones and lacks some. This table has hundreds of thousands of clones, roughly 73% appearing once. What was sequenced was memory CD4+ T cells sorted from blood. All receptors derive from a woman under 40 in good health. Each CDR3 is given with its conserved first and last residue. The order of the fields is D gene, V gene, clone size, J gene, CDR3 DNA, CDR3 protein. The D gene is left open where the match is weak. The size field is filled for only some rows; it gives once, few, many or a size class.

TRBD2	TRBV6-5	NA	TRBJ2-2	TGTGCCAGCAGTTGGGCCCTAGCGGGCCACGGGGAGCTGTTTTTT	CASSWALAGHGELFF
NA	TRBV14	many	TRBJ2-3	TGTGCCAGCAGCCAAGCTGGGCAAGATACGCAGTATTTT	CASSQAGQDTQYF
NA	TRBV18	NA	TRBJ2-5	TGTGCCAGCTTATTAAGGACAGAAGAAGAGACCCAGTACTTC	CASLLRTEEETQYF
NA	TRBV28	NA	TRBJ1-2	TGTGCCAGCAGCCTCGGTGGAACTATCTATGGCTACACCTTC	CASSLGGTIYGYTF
NA	TRBV28	NA	TRBJ2-2	TGTGCCAGTCTCTCGGGCCAGGTCACCGGGGAGCTGTTTTTT	CASLSGQVTGELFF
NA	TRBV5-1	NA	TRBJ1-2	TGCGCCAGCAGCTTAAGGGCTAACTATGGCTACACCTTC	CASSLRANYGYTF
NA	TRBV9	NA	TRBJ2-5	TGTGCCAGCAGCTCTGGGGTTGGGGAGACCCAGTACTTC	CASSSGVGETQYF
TRBD2	TRBV11-1	NA	TRBJ2-3	TGTGCCAGCAGCGGAGGTGGGGGGGTAGCAGATACGCAGTATTTT	CASSGGGGVADTQYF
TRBD1	TRBV6-6	once	TRBJ1-4	TGTGCCAGCAGTTACCCCAGGACAGGGGGCAATGAAAAACTGTTTTTT	CASSYPRTGGNEKLFF
TRBD2	TRBV27	NA	TRBJ2-1	TGTGCCAGCAGGGGACTAGCGGTCTACAATGAGCAGTTCTTC	CASRGLAVYNEQFF
NA	TRBV6-1	NA	TRBJ2-5	TGTGCCAGCAGTGAAGGGGTCAGAGCGACCCAGTACTTC	CASSEGVRATQYF
TRBD2	TRBV19	NA	TRBJ2-6	TGTGCCAGTCGAGCGGGGGGCGTCAACCGTGGGGCCAACGTCCTGACTTTC	CASRAGGVNRGANVLTF
TRBD1	TRBV12-5	NA	TRBJ2-7	TGTGCTAGTGGACTCACCTCGACAGGGACAAGAGCCTACGAGCAGTACTTC	CASGLTSTGTRAYEQYF
TRBD2	TRBV5-1	NA	TRBJ2-1	TGCGCCAGCAGCCAATCGACTAGCGGCGGGTACAATGAGCAGTTCTTC	CASSQSTSGGYNEQFF
NA	TRBV4-1	few	TRBJ2-3	TGCGCCAGCAGCCAAGATCCTCCCTCGGGAATACGGCTACGCACAGATACGCAGTATTTT	CASSQDPPSGIRLRTDTQYF
NA	TRBV5-4	NA	TRBJ2-5	TGTGCCAGCAGTCATCCGCGGGAGACCCAGTACTTC	CASSHPRETQYF
NA	TRBV2	few	TRBJ2-5	TGTGCCAGTGGAGGGGAGACCCAGTACTTC	CASGGETQYF
NA	TRBV19	NA	TRBJ1-2	TGTGCCAGTACTACCGGGAACAACTATGGCTACACCTTC	CASTTGNNYGYTF
TRBD1	TRBV28	NA	TRBJ2-3	TGTGCCAGCAGTGCTACTACGGGACAGGGTACAGATACGCAGTATTTT	CASSATTGQGTDTQYF
NA	TRBV2	once	TRBJ2-1	TGTGCCAGCAGGGGGGCCGCCAATGAGCAGTTCTTC	CASRGAANEQFF
NA	TRBV6-6	NA	TRBJ1-5	TGTGCCAGCAGTTATCGGGACAATCAGCCCCAGCATTTT	CASSYRDNQPQHF
NA	TRBV28	NA	TRBJ2-1	TGTGCCAGCAGCTACATTGTGGGGGGCGGGAGCCATGAGCAGTTCTTC	CASSYIVGGGSHEQFF
NA	TRBV30	NA	TRBJ1-5	TGTGCCTGGAGCCGAAGAGACAATCAGCCCCAGCATTTT	CAWSRRDNQPQHF
TRBD1	TRBV30	NA	TRBJ2-7	TGTGCCTGGACCTACGGGACAGCCTACGAGCAGTACTTC	CAWTYGTAYEQYF
NA	TRBV30	NA	TRBJ1-3	TGTGCCTGGACCGACGGGACAACCGGAAACACCATATATTTT	CAWTDGTTGNTIYF
TRBD1	TRBV25-1	few	TRBJ2-7	TGTGCCAGCAGTGTGGCCCAGGGACAGGGGCAGTACTTC	CASSVAQGQGQYF
NA	TRBV7-2	NA	TRBJ1-5	TGTGCCAGCAGCTTTTACGGGGGCGATCAGCCCCAGCATTTT	CASSFYGGDQPQHF
TRBD2	TRBV19	NA	TRBJ2-1	TGTGCCAGTAGTGTCGGGAGGAGTAATGAGCAGTTCTTC	CASSVGRSNEQFF
NA	TRBV5-1	few	TRBJ2-2	TGCGCCAGCAGCTTTCAAGGCAGTTACACCGGGGAGCTGTTTTTT	CASSFQGSYTGELFF
NA	TRBV27	NA	TRBJ2-7	TGTGCCAGCAGTTTATCGTTTGTCGGTTCCTACGAGCAGTACTTC	CASSLSFVGSYEQYF
TRBD2	TRBV5-1	NA	TRBJ2-3	TGCGCCAGCAGCTCCGGCGGACTAGCGGGAGGTCCGGATACGCAGTATTTT	CASSSGGLAGGPDTQYF
TRBD2	TRBV5-1	NA	TRBJ2-5	TGCGCCAGCAGCCCCTCCTCCCTTGCGGGAGGAGGGGAGACCCAGTACTTC	CASSPSSLAGGGETQYF
NA	TRBV28	NA	TRBJ1-4	TGTGCCAGCAGTTCCGGTTCTGCTAATGAAAAACTGTTTTTT	CASSSGSANEKLFF
NA	TRBV28	NA	TRBJ2-2	TGTGCCAGCAGTTCCTTTAGGGAACGCCCCGGGGAGCTGTTTTTT	CASSSFRERPGELFF
TRBD1	TRBV2	NA	TRBJ2-3	TGTGCCAGCAGTGGACAGGGAGGCACAGATACGCAGTATTTT	CASSGQGGTDTQYF
NA	TRBV2	few	TRBJ2-7	TGTGCCAGCAGTGATTACGCCCGGGCAGGGAGCTCCTACGAGCAGTACTTC	CASSDYARAGSSYEQYF
NA	TRBV11-2	few	TRBJ2-1	TGTGCCAGCAACGAGTGGGGTAATGAGCAGTTCTTC	CASNEWGNEQFF
TRBD1	TRBV19	NA	TRBJ2-2	TGTGCCAGTACATACCTTGGGACAGGGAATACCGGGGAGCTGTTTTTT	CASTYLGTGNTGELFF
NA	TRBV21-1	NA	TRBJ1-1	TGTGCCGGGACAGGGGGCACTGAAGCTTTCTTT	CAGTGGTEAFF
TRBD2	TRBV27	NA	TRBJ2-3	TGTGCCAGCAGTTTGACTAGCGGGAGCCAAGATACGCAGTATTTT	CASSLTSGSQDTQYF
NA	TRBV27	once	TRBJ1-1	TGTGCCACTCCAGACAGGCACACTGAAGCTTTCTTT	CATPDRHTEAFF
NA	TRBV19	once	TRBJ1-2	TGTGCCAGTAGTATACCTCCACCCTTGGGTGGCTACACCTTC	CASSIPPPLGGYTF
NA	TRBV28	NA	TRBJ1-1	TGTGCCAGCAGCCGGGGGACCACTGAAGCTTTCTTT	CASSRGTTEAFF
NA	TRBV10-1	NA	TRBJ2-2	TGCGCCAGCAGTGCGGGGTATAGCGGGGAGCTGTTTTTT	CASSAGYSGELFF
NA	TRBV19	NA	TRBJ1-5	TGTGCCAGTACCCCGAATGGCCAAAACAATCAGCCCCAGCATTTT	CASTPNGQNNQPQHF
TRBD2	TRBV25-1	NA	TRBJ2-5	TGTGCCAGCGGGACGGGGGGTAATCAAGAGACCCAGTACTTC	CASGTGGNQETQYF
NA	TRBV6-5	many	TRBJ2-7	TGTGCCAGCAGTTACGGGGTCACCTACGAGCAGTACTTC	CASSYGVTYEQYF
NA	TRBV9	NA	TRBJ2-3	TGTGCCAGCAGCGTAAGGACTAGCAGGGGGGCGGATACGCAGTATTTT	CASSVRTSRGADTQYF
TRBD2	TRBV10-3	NA	TRBJ2-7	TGTGCCATCAGACATGGACTAGCGGGAGGGCCTAGCTACGAGCAGTACTTC	CAIRHGLAGGPSYEQYF
NA	TRBV6-6	NA	TRBJ2-3	TGTGCCACCCAGGGGGGTCTCGATACGCAGTATTTT	CATQGGLDTQYF
NA	TRBV7-2	NA	TRBJ2-2	TGTGCCAGCAGCTTATTGGCGGGAACTGGGGAGCTGTTTTTT	CASSLLAGTGELFF
NA	TRBV5-4	few	TRBJ2-1	TGTGCCAGCAGCTTACCAACTTTGGGCGGCGAGCAGTTCTTC	CASSLPTLGGEQFF
NA	TRBV19	NA	TRBJ2-7	TGTGCCAGTAGCCGGCCCGGGACACTGACCTACGAGCAGTACTTC	CASSRPGTLTYEQYF
NA	TRBV5-1	NA	TRBJ1-1	TGCGCCAGCAGCTTGGAAAGGGGGGCGAGTCTCTTT	CASSLERGASLF